A selection of T cell receptor beta chains follows, all from one sample in a study of blood T cell repertoires in COVID-19. Assay used: immunoSEQ multiplex PCR; TCRdb lists only in-frame clones, some missing. The sample lists fewer than 350,000 clones; about nine tenths were seen once. Input material: PBMCs or T cells enriched from blood (not recorded which). The source is a man between 60 and 75 years old who had recovered from COVID-19. CDR3s include the opening cysteine and the closing phenylalanine or tryptophan. D genes are given only for firm matches. Clone size is shown for a subset of rows, as once, few, many or a class of expanded clone.

cdr3_nt	cdr3_aa	cdr3_length	v_call	j_call	clone_size	d_call
TGTGCCAGCAGCCACACCACTAGCGGGAGTAGAGAGACCCAGTACTTC	CASSHTTSGSRETQYF	16	TRBV5-4	TRBJ2-5	once	TRBD2
TGTGCCAGCAGTTCCTTAGCGGGATCAGCAGATACGCAGTATTTT	CASSSLAGSADTQYF	15	TRBV6-5	TRBJ2-3	NA	TRBD2
TGTGCCAGCAGCCAAGTTAGCGAATATTCACCCCTCCACTTT	CASSQVSEYSPLHF	14	TRBV3-1/TRBV3-2	TRBJ1-6	NA	NA
TGCGCCAGCAGCCGGGACAGGGGGACAGATACGCAGTATTTT	CASSRDRGTDTQYF	14	TRBV10-2	TRBJ2-3	NA	TRBD1
TGTGCCAGCAGTTTAGGCGGGAGGGCCCCAACCTACGAGCAGTACTTC	CASSLGGRAPTYEQYF	16	TRBV28	TRBJ2-7	NA	TRBD2
TGTGCCAGCACTAATTCCTGGGGGGGTCTCACCGGGGAGCTGTTTTTT	CASTNSWGGLTGELFF	16	TRBV2	TRBJ2-2	NA	TRBD2
TGTGCCAGCAGCCAAGCACCACTAGCGGGTAGGACCGGGGAGCTGTTTTTT	CASSQAPLAGRTGELFF	17	TRBV3-1/TRBV3-2	TRBJ2-2	NA	TRBD2
TGCAGTGCTTATGGACAGTTCGAAGCTTTCTTT	CSAYGQFEAFF	11	TRBV20-1	TRBJ1-1	NA	NA
TGTGCCAGCAGGAGCGGGAGGAACACCGGGGAGCTGTTTTTT	CASRSGRNTGELFF	14	TRBV2	TRBJ2-2	NA	TRBD2
TGCAGTGCTAGTGGGGGCGCAACTAATGAAAAACTGTTTTTT	CSASGGATNEKLFF	14	TRBV20-1	TRBJ1-4	NA	NA
TGTGCCAGCAGCTCTCGAGGGGCGGGAGGAGGGGAGACCCAGTACTTC	CASSSRGAGGGETQYF	16	TRBV5-4	TRBJ2-5	NA	TRBD2
TGTGCCAGCAGCTTGGGCAGGGGGCAATATGGCTACACCTTC	CASSLGRGQYGYTF	14	TRBV5-5	TRBJ1-2	NA	TRBD1
TGTGCCATTGGGACAGGGAATTGGGATGAGCAGTTCTTC	CAIGTGNWDEQFF	13	TRBV19	TRBJ2-1	NA	TRBD1
TGTGCCAGCAGCCCGCCTGCCCGGGCGGGAGAGTATGTAGGGGAGCTGTTTTTT	CASSPPARAGEYVGELFF	18	TRBV7-9	TRBJ2-2	once	TRBD2
TGTGCCACTCGACTAGCGGGAGGGCAGGGAAATGAGCAGTTCTTC	CATRLAGGQGNEQFF	15	TRBV19	TRBJ2-1	NA	TRBD2
TGTGCCACCGTCGGGACAGAGAATTACGAGCAGTACTTC	CATVGTENYEQYF	13	TRBV24-1	TRBJ2-7	NA	TRBD1
TGCGCCAGCAACGTCGGGACAGGGCTCCTGAATGAGCAGTTCTTC	CASNVGTGLLNEQFF	15	TRBV10-2	TRBJ2-1	NA	TRBD1
TGTGCCAGCACCGTGGGACAGGGTAGCACTGAAGCTTTCTTT	CASTVGQGSTEAFF	14	TRBV28	TRBJ1-1	NA	TRBD1
TGTGCCAGCAGCCTATGGGACAGGGGTGGCCACGAGCAGTACTTC	CASSLWDRGGHEQYF	15	TRBV7-9	TRBJ2-7	NA	TRBD1
TGTGCCAGCAGCTTAGGACTAGTCCCTTACGAGCAGTACTTC	CASSLGLVPYEQYF	14	TRBV7-2	TRBJ2-7	once	NA
TGTGCCAGCTCACCAGGGGGGGGATCCTACGAGCAGTACTTC	CASSPGGGSYEQYF	14	TRBV18	TRBJ2-7	NA	TRBD2
TGTGCCAGCAGTTACAAAGGGGGAGGGCCGAGTAATGAGCAGTTCTTC	CASSYKGGGPSNEQFF	16	TRBV6-5	TRBJ2-1	NA	NA
TGTGCCAGCAGAAAGACAGGGTCAGGCCAAGAGACCCAGTACTTC	CASRKTGSGQETQYF	15	TRBV28	TRBJ2-5	NA	TRBD1
TGTGCCAGCAGCCAAGAGGGACAGTCCTATAATTCACCCCTCCACTTT	CASSQEGQSYNSPLHF	16	TRBV3-1/TRBV3-2	TRBJ1-6	NA	TRBD1
TGCAGCGTTCGGACAGGGGGCTTCGACGAGCAGTACTTC	CSVRTGGFDEQYF	13	TRBV29-1	TRBJ2-7	NA	TRBD1
TGTGCCAGCCGAGAGAATGGCGGGAGGGCCGCAGATACGCAGTATTTT	CASRENGGRAADTQYF	16	TRBV7-2	TRBJ2-3	NA	TRBD2